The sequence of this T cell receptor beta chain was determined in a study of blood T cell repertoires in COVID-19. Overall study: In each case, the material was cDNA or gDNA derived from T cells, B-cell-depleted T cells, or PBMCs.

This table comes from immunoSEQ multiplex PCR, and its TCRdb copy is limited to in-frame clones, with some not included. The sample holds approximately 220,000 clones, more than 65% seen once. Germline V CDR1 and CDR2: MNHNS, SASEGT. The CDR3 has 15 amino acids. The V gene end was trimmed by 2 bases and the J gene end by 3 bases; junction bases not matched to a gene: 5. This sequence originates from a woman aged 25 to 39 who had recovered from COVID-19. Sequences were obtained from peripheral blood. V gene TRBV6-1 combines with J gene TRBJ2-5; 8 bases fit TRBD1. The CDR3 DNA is TGTGCCAGCAGTGAATCCAGGGGGCGGGAAGAGACCCAGTACTTC. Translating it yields CASSESRGREETQYF.